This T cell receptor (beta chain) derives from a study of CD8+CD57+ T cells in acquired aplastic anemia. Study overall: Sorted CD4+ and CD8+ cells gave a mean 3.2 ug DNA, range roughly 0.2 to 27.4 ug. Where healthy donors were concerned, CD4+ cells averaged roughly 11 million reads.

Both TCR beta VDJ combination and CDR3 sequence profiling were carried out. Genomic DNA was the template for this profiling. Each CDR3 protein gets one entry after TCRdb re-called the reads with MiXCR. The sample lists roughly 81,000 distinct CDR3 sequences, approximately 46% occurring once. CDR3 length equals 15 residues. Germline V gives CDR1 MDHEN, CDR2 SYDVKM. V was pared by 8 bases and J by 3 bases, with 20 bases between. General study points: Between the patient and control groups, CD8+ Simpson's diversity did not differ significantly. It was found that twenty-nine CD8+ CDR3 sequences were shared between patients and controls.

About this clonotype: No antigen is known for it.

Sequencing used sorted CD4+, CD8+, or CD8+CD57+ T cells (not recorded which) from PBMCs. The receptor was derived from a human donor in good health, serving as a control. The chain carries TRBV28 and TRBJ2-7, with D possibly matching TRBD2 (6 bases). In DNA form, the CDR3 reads TGTGCCAGCGGAACCGGGACTGGGACCTTCTACGAGCAGTACTTC. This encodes CASGTGTGTFYEQYF.